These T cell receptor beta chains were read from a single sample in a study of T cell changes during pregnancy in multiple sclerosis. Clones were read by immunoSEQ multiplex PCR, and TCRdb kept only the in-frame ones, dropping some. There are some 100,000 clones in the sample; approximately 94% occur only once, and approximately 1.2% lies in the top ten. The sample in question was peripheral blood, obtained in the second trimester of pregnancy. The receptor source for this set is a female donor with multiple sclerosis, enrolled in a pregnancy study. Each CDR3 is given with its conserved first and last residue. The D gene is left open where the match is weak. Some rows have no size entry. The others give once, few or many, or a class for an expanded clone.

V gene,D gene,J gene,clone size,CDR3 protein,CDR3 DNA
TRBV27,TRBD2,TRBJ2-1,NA,CASSLAGARNEQFF,TGTGCCAGCAGTCTAGCGGGAGCTCGTAATGAGCAGTTCTTC
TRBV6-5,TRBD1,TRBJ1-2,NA,CASSYSRDRGYGYTF,TGTGCCAGCAGTTACTCCCGGGACAGAGGCTATGGCTACACCTTC
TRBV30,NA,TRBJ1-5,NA,CAWRSPGGGNQPQHF,TGTGCCTGGAGATCGCCCGGGGGAGGTAATCAGCCCCAGCATTTT
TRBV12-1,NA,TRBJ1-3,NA,CASSFYGNTIYF,TGTGCCAGCAGCTTTTATGGAAACACCATATATTTT
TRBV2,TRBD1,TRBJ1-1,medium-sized,CASRKQGRNTEAFF,TGTGCCAGCAGGAAACAGGGGAGGAACACTGAAGCTTTCTTT
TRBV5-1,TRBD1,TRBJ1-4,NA,CASSSTGTANEKLFF,TGCGCCAGCAGCAGCACCGGGACAGCAAATGAAAAACTGTTTTTT
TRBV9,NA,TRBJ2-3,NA,CASSPRVPHTDTQYF,TGTGCCAGCAGCCCCCGGGTTCCTCACACAGATACGCAGTATTTT
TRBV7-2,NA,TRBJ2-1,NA,CASSSLGFSYNEQFF,TGTGCCAGCAGCTCATTGGGCTTCTCCTACAATGAGCAGTTCTTC
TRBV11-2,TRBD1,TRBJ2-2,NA,CASSSPYYRQGRVGELFF,TGTGCCAGCAGCTCCCCATACTACAGACAGGGGCGCGTCGGGGAGCTGTTTTTT
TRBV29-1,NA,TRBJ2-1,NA,CSVEKGSDEQFF,TGCAGCGTTGAAAAAGGTAGCGATGAGCAGTTCTTC
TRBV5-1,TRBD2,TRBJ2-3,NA,CASSLEAGREDTQYF,TGCGCCAGCAGCTTGGAGGCGGGGCGGGAGGATACGCAGTATTTT
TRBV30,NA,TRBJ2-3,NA,CAVLLDTQYF,TGTGCCGTCCTCCTGGATACGCAGTATTTT
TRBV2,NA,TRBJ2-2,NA,CASSGPTGELFF,TGTGCCAGCTCAGGTCCCACCGGGGAGCTGTTTTTT
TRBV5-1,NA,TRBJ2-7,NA,CASSLEAGLYEQYF,TGCGCCAGCAGCTTGGAGGCAGGGCTCTACGAGCAGTACTTC
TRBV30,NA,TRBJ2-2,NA,CAWTAVGTGELFF,TGTGCCTGGACCGCCGTCGGCACCGGGGAGCTGTTTTTT
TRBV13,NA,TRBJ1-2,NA,CASSGERSSLTRGYTF,TGTGCCAGCAGCGGGGAGAGGTCCTCATTGACTCGAGGCTACACCTTC
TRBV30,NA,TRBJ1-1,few,CAQGYTEAFF,TGTGCCCAGGGATACACTGAAGCTTTCTTT
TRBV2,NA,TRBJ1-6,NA,CASSEKGGRISPLHF,TGTGCCAGCAGTGAAAAGGGGGGGCGGATTTCACCCCTCCACTTT
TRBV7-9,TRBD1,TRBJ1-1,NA,CASSGQGGDTEAFF,TGTGCCAGCAGCGGACAGGGAGGGGACACTGAAGCTTTCTTT
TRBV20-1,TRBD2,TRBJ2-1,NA,CSQSGNIEQFF,TGCAGTCAAAGCGGGAATATTGAGCAGTTCTTC
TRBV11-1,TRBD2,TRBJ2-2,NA,CASSPVGLAGVSNTGELFF,TGTGCCAGCAGCCCCGTAGGCCTAGCGGGAGTGTCGAACACCGGGGAGCTGTTTTTT
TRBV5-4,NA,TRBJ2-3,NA,CASSFVDSRGDTQYF,TGTGCCAGCAGCTTTGTGGACTCCCGGGGAGATACGCAGTATTTT
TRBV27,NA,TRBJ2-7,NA,CASSSGTPQTEQYF,TGTGCCAGCAGTTCCGGGACACCTCAGACCGAGCAGTACTTC
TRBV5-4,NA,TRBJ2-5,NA,CASSVTGRETQYF,TGTGCCAGCAGCGTGACAGGAAGGGAGACCCAGTACTTC
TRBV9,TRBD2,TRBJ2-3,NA,CASSVVGTLRGATDTQYF,TGTGCCAGCAGCGTAGTCGGGACTTTGCGGGGGGCCACAGATACGCAGTATTTT
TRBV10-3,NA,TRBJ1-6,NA,CAISEKRETPLHF,TGTGCCATCAGTGAGAAAAGGGAGACACCCCTCCACTTT
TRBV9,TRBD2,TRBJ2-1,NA,CASSVAGTSGSNEQFF,TGTGCCAGCAGCGTGGCCGGGACTAGCGGGAGTAATGAGCAGTTCTTC
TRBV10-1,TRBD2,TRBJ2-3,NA,CASRSLGLAPADTQYF,TGCGCCAGCAGGAGCCTAGGACTAGCTCCCGCAGATACGCAGTATTTT
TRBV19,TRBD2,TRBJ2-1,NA,CASSPLAGGLNEQFF,TGTGCCAGTAGTCCCCTAGCGGGAGGATTAAATGAGCAGTTCTTC